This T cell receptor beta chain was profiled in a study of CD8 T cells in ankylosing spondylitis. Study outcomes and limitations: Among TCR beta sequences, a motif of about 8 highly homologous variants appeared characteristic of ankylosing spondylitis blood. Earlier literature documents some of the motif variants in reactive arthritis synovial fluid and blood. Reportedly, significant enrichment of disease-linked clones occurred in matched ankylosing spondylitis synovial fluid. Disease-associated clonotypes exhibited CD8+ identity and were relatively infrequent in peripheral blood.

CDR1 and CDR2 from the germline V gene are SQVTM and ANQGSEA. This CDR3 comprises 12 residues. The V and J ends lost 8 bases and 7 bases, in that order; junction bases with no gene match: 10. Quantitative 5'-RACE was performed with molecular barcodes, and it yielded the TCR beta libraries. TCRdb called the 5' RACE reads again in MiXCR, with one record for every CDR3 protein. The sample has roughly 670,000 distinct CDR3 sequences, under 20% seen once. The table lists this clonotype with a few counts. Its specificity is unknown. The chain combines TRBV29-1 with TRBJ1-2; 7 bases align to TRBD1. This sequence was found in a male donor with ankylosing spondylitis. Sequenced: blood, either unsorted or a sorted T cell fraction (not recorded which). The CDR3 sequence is CSTRQGDIGYTF. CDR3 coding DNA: TGCAGCACCAGGCAGGGGGATATTGGCTACACCTTC.